This T cell receptor beta chain was obtained from a study of high-grade serous ovarian cancer treatment subgroups. As for this clone: Its cognate antigen is unknown.

The study, taken as a whole, reports: Bulk tumor TCR sequencing gave no spatial information. Repertoire similarity ranged roughly 0.1 to 0.85 between tumors of one patient.

Tumor samples were taken before definitive surgery or chemotherapy. Repertoires were generated with immunoSEQ multiplex PCR, while TCRdb's copy carries only in-frame clones and drops some. The sample lists 7,500 to 8,000 clones, roughly 60% seen once, with under 6.5% in the top ten. This CDR3 has 17 residues. The sequenced material came from tumor tissue. The gene calls are TRBV21-1 and TRBJ2-1; the table's D call of TRBD2 was not tested on the DNA. TRBV21-1 is assigned pseudogene status. The receptor comes from a human donor with high-grade serous ovarian cancer. DNA of the CDR3: TGTGCCAGCAGCCTCGGGGGGGGACCCCTATCCCACAATGAGCAGTTCTTC. Its protein is CASSLGGGPLSHNEQFF.